Following are 31 T cell receptor beta chains from one sample sequenced in a study of shared clonotypes between healthy human individuals. The naive CD8 fraction comprised CD45RO-negative cells positively selected for CCR7 and excluded terminally differentiated effector memory CD45RA+ cells. Here immunoSEQ multiplex PCR was the method, and the copy in TCRdb shows in-frame clones only, minus some. The data contain about 870,000 clones, roughly 92% of them singletons. The source material was naive CD8+ T cells sorted from blood. These receptors were taken from a man aged 30 to 39 in good health.

The J gene is TRBJ2-2, the V gene TRBV4-3; maybe TRBD1 (6 bases). Trimming removed 2 bases from V and 1 base from J, with 11 bases in between. The germline gives CDR1 LGHNA, CDR2 YSLEER. CDR3 length equals 16 residues. The CDR3 is CASSQNLDRNTGELFF. The CDR3, as DNA: TGCGCCAGCAGCCAAAACCTGGACAGGAACACCGGGGAGCTGTTTTTT.

J is TRBJ2-1 and V is TRBV30, with D maybe TRBD1 (6 bases). The CDR3 loop spans 13 amino acids. Germline-derived CDR1 and CDR2 are GTSNPN and SVGIG (reference sequence). The DNA of the CDR3 is TGTGCGATTCAAATGGACAGCTACAATGAGCAGTTCTTC. Amino acid sequence: CAIQMDSYNEQFF.

About this clone: An end of the junction differs from the germline gene, which may be a read error. The chain carries TRBV5-1 and TRBJ2-1; D might be TRBD1 (6 bases). This CDR3 has 15 amino acids. The germline CDR1 and CDR2 sequences are SGHRS and YFSETQ. CDR3 in amino acids: CASAPGTNSFNEQFF. The CDR3 region has the DNA TGCGCCAGCGCCCCCGGGACAAACTCCTTCAATGAGCAGTTCTTC.

The chain joins TRBV29-1 to TRBJ2-1, with D unresolved. CDR1 is SQVTM and CDR2 is ANQGSEA in the germline V gene. Trimming removed 0 bases at V and 1 base at J, with 16 bases between. The CDR3 totals 17 residues. CDR3 DNA: TGCAGCGTTGAAGATCTTCGGGTTTTCCCATCCTACAATGAGCAGTTCTTC. Translated: CSVEDLRVFPSYNEQFF.

This chain links TRBV11-2 with TRBJ2-7, with 8 bases that match TRBD1. This CDR3 has 17 amino acids. The germline CDR1 and CDR2 sequences are SGHAT and FQNNGV. The J segment lost 9 bases and the V segment lost 3 bases, leaving 19 bases of the junction unmatched. DNA for the CDR3: TGTGCCAGCAGCTTCAGACAGGGGATCGAGGATTGGACTTTGCAGTACTTC. Its protein is CASSFRQGIEDWTLQYF.

This sequence joins TRBV28 and TRBJ1-4, with 9 bases lining up with TRBD1. The CDR3 runs to 15 residues. Germline CDR1 and CDR2: MDHEN and SYDVKM. The J segment lost 7 bases and the V segment lost 5 bases, leaving 8 bases of the junction unmatched. The CDR3 spells CASSPGTGMGEKLFF. CDR3 nucleotides: TGTGCCAGCAGTCCCGGGACAGGGATGGGTGAAAAACTGTTTTTT.

The chain recombines TRBV10-2 with TRBJ2-7; 7 positions match TRBD2. Germline CDR1 is WSHSY and CDR2 is SAAADI. The CDR3 is made up of 16 amino acids. The V gene end was trimmed by 0 bases and the J gene end by 5 bases; junction bases not matched to a gene: 10. The CDR3 nucleotides are TGCGCCAGCAGTGAGTCCCGGGACTATGACCGGAACGAGCAGTACTTC. Translated, it gives CASSESRDYDRNEQYF.

This rearrangement joins TRBV7-6 to TRBJ2-3, with 11 bases aligning to TRBD2. With V trimmed by 3 bases and J by 5 bases, 7 bases remained unmatched. This CDR3 has 16 residues. Germline CDR1 and CDR2: SGHVS and FNYEAQ. CDR3 in DNA: TGTGCCAGCAGCTTTTTAGCGGGAGGGCCGGGAGATACGCAGTATTTT. This translates into CASSFLAGGPGDTQYF. The variable domain in full, with the rest retrieved from reference TRBV7-6 and TRBJ2-3, is GAGVSQSPRYKVTKRGQDVALRCDPISGHVSLYWYRQALGQGPEFLTYFNYEAQQDKSGLPNDRFSAERPEGSISTLTIQRTEQRDSAMYRCASSFLAGGPGDTQYFGPGTRLTVL.

The chain joins TRBV13 to TRBJ2-2; 9 bases map to TRBD2. V gave up 4 bases and J gave up 6 bases; unmatched junction bases: 9. This CDR3 spans 16 amino acids. From germline, CDR1 is PRHDT and CDR2 FYEKMQ (reference sequence). Here the CDR3 DNA reads TGTGCCAGCAGCTCCGCGGGGGGGGGCTTCTCCGGGGAGCTGTTTTTT. Protein sequence: CASSSAGGGFSGELFF.

The chain combines TRBV9 with TRBJ2-1, with TRBD2 matching over 9 bases. The CDR3 consists of 16 residues. The V gene's germline CDR1 is SGDLS and CDR2 YYNGEE. Losses at the gene ends were 3 bases for V and 6 bases for J; bases not matched to a gene: 10. The CDR3 sequence: CASSGTGTSSVNEQFF. In nucleotides, the CDR3 is TGTGCCAGCAGCGGAACCGGGACTAGCTCGGTCAATGAGCAGTTCTTC.

This rearrangement joins TRBV2 to TRBJ2-1; perhaps TRBD2 as D (6 bases). V was pared by 8 bases and J by 9 bases, with 14 bases between. Germline V gene sequence: CDR1 SNHLY, CDR2 FYNNEI. The CDR3 is made up of 12 amino acids. The CDR3 nucleotides read TGTGCCAGCTTAGGAAAGCGGGCTGAGCAGTTCTTC. It is translated as CASLGKRAEQFF.

This clone was detected once. The rearrangement uses TRBV4-1 and TRBJ2-5; the match to TRBD2 covers 8 bases. V lost 3 bases to trimming and J lost 1 base; unmatched junction nucleotides: 4. The CDR3 is made up of 15 amino acids. CDR1 is MGHRA and CDR2 is YSYEKL in the germline V gene. The chain's CDR3 is CASSQSTSGQETQYF. CDR3 DNA: TGCGCCAGCAGCCAGTCTACTAGCGGCCAAGAGACCCAGTACTTC.

The chain uses TRBV6-1 and TRBJ2-7; D perhaps matches TRBD1 (6 bases). Germline CDR1 and CDR2: MNHNS and SASEGT. V lost 8 bases and J 1 base, leaving 12 bases between the germline ends. The CDR3 extends over 13 amino acids. Written as DNA, the CDR3 is TGTGCCAGCGGGGAAGGGGGTTCCTACGAGCAGTACTTC. Encoded protein: CASGEGGSYEQYF.

V and J are TRBV4-1 and TRBJ1-1; the match to TRBD1 covers 8 bases. CDR3 length: 16 amino acids. In germline, CDR1 is MGHRA, CDR2 YSYEKL. With V trimmed by 4 bases and J by 1 base, 8 bases remained unmatched. CDR3 region: CASSRPQGQANTEAFF. CDR3 coding DNA: TGCGCCAGCAGCCGCCCCCAGGGACAGGCGAACACTGAAGCTTTCTTT.

CDR3 nucleotides: TGTGCCAGCAGGTGGGGGAGCGGGGAGCTGTTTTTT. It translates to CASRWGSGELFF. The rearrangement joins TRBV6-5 to TRBJ2-2, with D tentatively TRBD1 or TRBD2 (5 bases each). CDR1 and CDR2 from the germline V gene are MNHEY and SVGAGI. This CDR3 contains 12 residues. Trimming removed 6 bases at V and 7 bases at J, with 9 bases between.

The chain uses TRBV7-9 and TRBJ2-2, with 8 bases lining up with TRBD1. This CDR3 is built from 15 residues. The germline gives CDR1 SEHNR, CDR2 FQNEAQ (reference sequence). The J segment lost 8 bases and the V segment lost 2 bases, leaving 7 bases of the junction unmatched. CDR3 sequence reads: CASSLRTGPSGELFF. CDR3 sequence (DNA): TGTGCCAGCAGCTTACGGACAGGGCCTTCTGGGGAGCTGTTTTTT.

This sequence joins TRBV28 and TRBJ1-5; D not certain. The CDR3 sequence is 16 residues long. Germline V gene data show CDR1 as MDHEN and CDR2 as SYDVKM. With 2 bases removed from V and 0 bases from J, the gap between germline ends came to 11 bases. Here the CDR3 reads CASSLDVSLSNQPQHF. In DNA, the CDR3 is TGTGCCAGCAGTTTAGATGTATCCCTTAGCAATCAGCCCCAGCATTTT.

This chain links TRBV14 with TRBJ2-1; no definite D call. CDR1 is SGHDN and CDR2 is FVKESK in the germline V gene. CDR3 size: 14 residues. V was shortened by 1 base and J by 8 bases, with 12 bases between the two germline ends. CDR3 loop: CASSQVNARHEQFF. As DNA, the CDR3 is TGTGCCAGCAGCCAAGTTAATGCTAGACATGAGCAGTTCTTC.

This chain uses TRBV6-1 with TRBJ2-3; D is uncertain. Germline CDR1 and CDR2: MNHNS and SASEGT. The CDR3 has 12 amino acids. The V gene lost 10 bases and the J gene lost 10 bases, with 18 bases spanning the gap. CDR3 amino acids: CATLKGLVAQYF. The CDR3 region has the DNA TGTGCCACTCTAAAGGGCCTAGTGGCGCAGTATTTT.

The chain is built from TRBV29-1 and TRBJ1-2, with TRBD1 as a possible D gene (5 bases). Germline-derived CDR1 and CDR2 are SQVTM and ANQGSEA. There are 18 residues in the CDR3. Trimming pared 0 bases from V and 0 bases from J, leaving 20 bases between. CDR3 coding DNA: TGCAGCGTTGAAGATCGTACAGGACTAGAACCTGCTAACTATGGCTACACCTTC. It encodes CSVEDRTGLEPANYGYTF.

The J gene is TRBJ2-1, the V gene TRBV7-9; D is possibly TRBD1 or TRBD2 (6 bases each). CDR1 and CDR2 (germline): SEHNR, FQNEAQ (reference sequence). The CDR3 runs to 17 residues. V lost 5 bases to trimming and J lost 5 bases, with 22 bases between them. The CDR3 spells CASSQPGGGRGDNEQFF. CDR3 DNA sequence: TGTGCCAGCAGCCAGCCAGGTGGGGGGCGAGGGGACAATGAGCAGTTCTTC.

V usage is TRBV7-8 and J usage is TRBJ2-7; a weak D match, TRBD2 (5 bases). The CDR3 spans 15 residues. Germline CDR1 is SGHVS and CDR2 is FQNEAQ. V lost 1 base, J lost 2 bases, and 12 bases lay in between. Here the CDR3 DNA reads TGTGCCAGCAGCTTAGAGGCAGCCGGGACCTACGAGCAGTACTTC. It specifies CASSLEAAGTYEQYF.

The chain couples TRBV6-1 to TRBJ1-5, with 10 bases that match TRBD1. The V and J ends lost 3 bases and 6 bases, in that order; junction bases with no gene match: 5. The germline V gene encodes CDR1 MNHNS and CDR2 SASEGT. The length of the CDR3 is 15 residues. The DNA of the CDR3 is TGTGCCAGCAGTGAGTGGGACAGGGGAGGTCAGCCCCAGCATTTT. This gives the protein CASSEWDRGGQPQHF.

The gene calls are TRBV7-9 and TRBJ2-7; the D call may be TRBD1 or TRBD2 (5 bases each). Deletions cut 5 bases from V and 1 base from J, with 9 bases between. Germline CDR1 is SEHNR and CDR2 is FQNEAQ (reference sequence). The CDR3 sequence is 13 residues long. The CDR3 coding sequence is TGTGCCAGCAGCCCGGGACGATCCTACGAGCAGTACTTC. This encodes CASSPGRSYEQYF.

The table lists this clone with a few counts. The chain uses TRBV27 and TRBJ2-7; 7 positions agree with TRBD1. Germline V gene data show CDR1 as MNHEY and CDR2 as SMNVEV (reference sequence). This CDR3 has 14 amino acids. The V and J ends lost 5 bases and 3 bases, in that order; junction bases with no gene match: 7. The CDR3 sequence is CASSRQGTLYEQYF. CDR3 sequence (DNA): TGTGCCAGCAGTCGACAGGGCACCCTCTACGAGCAGTACTTC.

The rearrangement joins TRBV27 to TRBJ2-7; D gene ambiguous. Germline V gene lookup returns CDR1 MNHEY and CDR2 SMNVEV (reference sequence). V was shortened by 3 bases and J by 4 bases, with 4 bases between the two germline ends. The CDR3 totals 11 residues. CDR3 amino acids: CASSFRYEQYF. CDR3 in DNA: TGTGCCAGCAGTTTCAGGTACGAGCAGTACTTC.

This clone has just one count. The V gene is TRBV16, the J gene TRBJ1-5; D remains unclear. The CDR3 contains 14 residues. Per germline, CDR1 KGHSY and CDR2 FQNENV. V was clipped by 1 base and J by 4 bases, with 8 bases between them. The CDR3 region is CASSQFSGNQPQHF. DNA for the CDR3: TGTGCCAGCAGCCAATTTTCGGGGAATCAGCCCCAGCATTTT.

V usage is TRBV5-4 and J usage is TRBJ1-2; D not resolved. The V end was cut by 4 bases, the J end by 2 bases, with 15 bases between. Per germline, CDR1 SGHNT and CDR2 YYREEE (reference sequence). This CDR3 has 15 residues. The CDR3 nucleotides are TGTGCCAGCAGCATGGAAAGAAGGGCGAACTATGGCTACACCTTC. It is translated as CASSMERRANYGYTF.

The chain combines TRBV2 with TRBJ2-1; the D is unclear. Trimming took 7 bases from V and 1 from J, leaving 8 bases between them. The CDR3 totals 13 residues. Germline CDR1 reads SNHLY; CDR2 reads FYNNEI. In DNA, the CDR3 is TGTGCCAGCATCACTTCGTCCTACAATGAGCAGTTCTTC. It translates to CASITSSYNEQFF.

This chain connects TRBV27 to TRBJ2-7; 12 bases line up with TRBD2. V was clipped by 5 bases and J by 3 bases; unmatched bases: 5. Germline CDR1 reads MNHEY; CDR2 reads SMNVEV (reference sequence). This CDR3 is 15 amino acids long. The CDR3 is CASSETSGSNYEQYF. CDR3 coding DNA: TGTGCCAGCAGTGAGACTAGCGGGAGTAACTACGAGCAGTACTTC.

This chain joins TRBV7-9 and TRBJ2-7; D might be TRBD1 or TRBD2, each matching 5 bases. Per the germline V gene, CDR1 is SEHNR and CDR2 is FQNEAQ (reference sequence). V gave up 5 bases and J gave up 7 bases, with 15 bases separating them. This CDR3 has 13 amino acids. The CDR3 spells CASSPPGTAEQYF. In nucleotides, the CDR3 is TGTGCCAGCAGCCCCCCGGGGACCGCTGAGCAGTACTTC.